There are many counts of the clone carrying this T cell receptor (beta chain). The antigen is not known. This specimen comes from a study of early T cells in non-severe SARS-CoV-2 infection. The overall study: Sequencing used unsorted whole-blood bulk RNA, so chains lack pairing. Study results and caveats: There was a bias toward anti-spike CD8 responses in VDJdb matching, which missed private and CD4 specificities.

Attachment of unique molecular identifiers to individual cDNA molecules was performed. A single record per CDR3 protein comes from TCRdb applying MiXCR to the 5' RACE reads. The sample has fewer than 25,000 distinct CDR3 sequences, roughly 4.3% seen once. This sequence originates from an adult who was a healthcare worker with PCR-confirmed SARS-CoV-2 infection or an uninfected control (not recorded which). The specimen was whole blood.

The DNA for the CDR3 is TGTGCCAGCAGTTACTCGATCCGGCAGGGGGCTGGAAACTATGGCTACACCTTC. It codes for CASSYSIRQGAGNYGYTF. The chain recombines TRBV6-6 with TRBJ1-2; 8 bases map to TRBD1. The CDR3 has 18 amino acids. V shed 0 bases, J shed 2 bases, and the junction held 11 bases outside the gene matches. The germline V gene has CDR1 MNHNY and CDR2 SVGAGI (reference sequence).